The source of this T cell receptor beta chain is a study of T cell responses to AZD1222 COVID-19 vaccine. Repertoires were generated with immunoSEQ multiplex PCR, while TCRdb's copy carries only in-frame clones and drops some. This sample has roughly 140,000 clones; 75% to 90% occur once, and the top ten carry approximately 1.5%. Germline assignment: CDR1 SGHTS and CDR2 YDEGEE. This CDR3 contains 14 residues. Trimming removed 7 bases at V and 1 base at J, with 14 bases between. The source of this sequence is an adult in good health. The V and J genes are TRBV5-8 and TRBJ1-1; perhaps TRBD1 as D (5 bases). Sequenced material: peripheral blood, taken on day 0 of AZD1222 vaccination. CDR3 protein: CASLGRQTNTEAFF. The CDR3 coding sequence is TGTGCCAGCCTTGGGCGACAGACGAACACTGAAGCTTTCTTT.